This T cell receptor (beta chain) was sequenced for a study of OX40 agonist ivuxolimab in advanced cancers. The assay was immunoSEQ multiplex PCR, and TCRdb's table has in-frame clones only and misses some. The data hold some 69,000 clones, with about 88% observed a single time. The CDR3 contains 15 residues. The V end lost 2 bases, the J end lost 0 bases, and 11 bases lay between the germline ends. CDR1 KGHSH and CDR2 LQKENI come from the germline V gene. This receptor was obtained from an adult with an advanced solid tumor such as melanoma, head and neck, liver or kidney cancer. This chain connects TRBV18 to TRBJ2-7, with D unresolved. The input for sequencing was CD4+ or CD8+ T cells sorted from blood, taken in a trial of the OX40 agonist ivuxolimab. CDR3 sequence: CASSPTPSSSYEQYF. CDR3 nucleotide sequence: TGTGCCAGCTCACCAACCCCCTCGAGCTCCTACGAGCAGTACTTC.